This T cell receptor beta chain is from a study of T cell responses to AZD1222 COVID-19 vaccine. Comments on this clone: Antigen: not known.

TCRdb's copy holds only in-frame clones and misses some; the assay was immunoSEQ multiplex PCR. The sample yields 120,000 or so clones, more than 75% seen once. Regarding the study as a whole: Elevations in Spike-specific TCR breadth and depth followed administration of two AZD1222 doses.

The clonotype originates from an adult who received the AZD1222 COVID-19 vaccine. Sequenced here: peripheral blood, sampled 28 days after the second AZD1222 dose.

CDR3 nucleotides: TGTGCCAGCAGGCCCCCCGGGACAGGGACAAAAGCTTTCTTT. It is translated as CASRPPGTGTKAFF. This chain connects TRBV25-1 to TRBJ1-1; the match to TRBD1 covers 9 bases. CDR1 and CDR2 from the germline V gene are MGHDK and SYGVNS. The V and J ends lost 6 bases and 9 bases, in that order; junction bases with no gene match: 11. The CDR3 is 14 amino acids.